This is a list of T cell receptor beta chains from one sample in a study of T cells in localized non-small cell lung cancer. The table came from immunoSEQ multiplex PCR; TCRdb's copy has only in-frame clones and leaves some out. The table lists 2,000 to 2,500 clones, roughly 40% of them singletons. Source: lung tumor tissue, taken before any cancer treatment. Receptor source: a male donor older than 55 with stage II squamous cell lung carcinoma. Both conserved end residues are trimmed from each CDR3. Only part of the rows carry a size: once, few, many, or a class if the clone is expanded.

V gene: TRBV12-5
clone size: .
CDR3 protein: ASARDSPSYEQY

V gene: TRBV11-3
clone size: few
CDR3 protein: ASSLGTGTDTQY

V gene: TRBV15
clone size: .
CDR3 protein: ATSYRDRREKLF

V gene: TRBV19
clone size: once
CDR3 protein: ASTAIRDSHSYNEQF

V gene: TRBV9
clone size: .
CDR3 protein: ASSVSSGKETQY

V gene: TRBV30
clone size: .
CDR3 protein: AWSVSHGFLAF

V gene: TRBV15
clone size: .
CDR3 protein: ATSRPGQGIHEQY

V gene: TRBV9
clone size: .
CDR3 protein: ASILALRSYEQY

V gene: TRBV18
clone size: .
CDR3 protein: ASSPAGDYEQY

V gene: TRBV18
clone size: .
CDR3 protein: ASSYRASGELF

V gene: TRBV18
clone size: few
CDR3 protein: ASSQASRANTGELF

V gene: TRBV11-3
clone size: .
CDR3 protein: ASSARTGEGSEQF

V gene: TRBV28
clone size: .
CDR3 protein: ASRRTGQGYEQY

V gene: TRBV18
clone size: .
CDR3 protein: ASSPQPPYQNTGELF

V gene: TRBV18
clone size: .
CDR3 protein: ASSPTGAKQETQY

V gene: TRBV28
clone size: .
CDR3 protein: ASSLDRGSNGYT

V gene: TRBV5-1
clone size: .
CDR3 protein: ASSLESGASVEQF

V gene: TRBV6-8
clone size: medium-sized
CDR3 protein: ASNAGTYTGELF

V gene: TRBV9
clone size: few
CDR3 protein: ASSDRDRSGYT

V gene: TRBV11-3
clone size: .
CDR3 protein: ASSRGGVNRELF

V gene: TRBV9
clone size: few
CDR3 protein: ASSVAGTSGSGQETQY

V gene: TRBV6-8
clone size: few
CDR3 protein: AIRGGATGVTGELF

V gene: TRBV9
clone size: .
CDR3 protein: ASSVDASRTQY

V gene: TRBV11-3
clone size: medium-sized
CDR3 protein: ASSLGRLGGGNTEAF

V gene: TRBV19
clone size: few
CDR3 protein: ASRDQGAGNTIY

V gene: TRBV19
clone size: few
CDR3 protein: ATSPAGLNTEAF

V gene: TRBV19
clone size: few
CDR3 protein: ASSLPNYGYT

V gene: TRBV11-3
clone size: few
CDR3 protein: ASSPRSGYNEQF

V gene: TRBV28
clone size: few
CDR3 protein: ASSLWTSGMFYEQY

V gene: TRBV6-8
clone size: .
CDR3 protein: ASSSQGNTIY

V gene: TRBV11-3
clone size: few
CDR3 protein: ASSPDGGSNYGYT

V gene: TRBV18
clone size: .
CDR3 protein: ASSPLPSGVYNEQF

V gene: TRBV11-3
clone size: .
CDR3 protein: ASSFISSGSYEQY

V gene: TRBV28
clone size: .
CDR3 protein: ASSQGAGNIQY

V gene: TRBV11-3
clone size: .
CDR3 protein: ASSLQGSGNTIY

V gene: TRBV28
clone size: .
CDR3 protein: ASSSPGQGRSYEQY

V gene: TRBV11-3
clone size: medium-sized
CDR3 protein: ASSSDRGANQPQH

V gene: TRBV28
clone size: .
CDR3 protein: ASSKQGVGYT

V gene: TRBV5-1
clone size: .
CDR3 protein: ASSLVGTGGSSSYNEQF

V gene: TRBV9
clone size: .
CDR3 protein: ASRRDTNTDTQY

V gene: TRBV29-1
clone size: few
CDR3 protein: SVEVGDRGYEQY

V gene: TRBV2
clone size: few
CDR3 protein: ASRGVSTGPYGYT

V gene: TRBV4-1
clone size: .
CDR3 protein: ASSQDRLETYQETQY

V gene: TRBV30
clone size: few
CDR3 protein: AWSAGGPETQY

V gene: TRBV18
clone size: .
CDR3 protein: ASSPPTNEKLF

V gene: TRBV11-1
clone size: .
CDR3 protein: ASSLSPGGGSDTEAF

V gene: TRBV19
clone size: .
CDR3 protein: ASRTNYGYT